The 27 T cell receptor beta chains given below trace back to one sample, sequenced in a study of T cells in Graves' hyperthyroidism and ophthalmopathy. The investigators amplified TCR beta CDR3 regions from RNA transcripts. An initial round of RT-PCR targeting the TCR CDR3 relied on the HTBI primer set. TCRdb independently ran MiXCR on the multiplex PCR reads; one entry per CDR3 protein. The data hold about 560,000 distinct CDR3 sequences, with 16% observed a single time. Sequenced sample: blood. These receptors all come from a woman between 18 and 30 years old with Graves' hyperthyroidism.

This clonotype appeared a few times. This chain connects TRBV12-3 or TRBV12-4 to TRBJ2-7, with 7 bases fitting TRBD2. The CDR3 has 11 amino acids. The junction had 7 bases not matched to a gene; V was cut back by 7 bases and J by 10 bases. As DNA, the CDR3 is TGTGCCAGCACCTTCGGGGGGAGACAGTACTTC. Translated: CASTFGGRQYF.

The genes are TRBV9 and TRBJ1-1; D not resolved. Germline lookup yields CDR1 SGDLS and CDR2 YYNGEE. V dropped 0 bases and J dropped 4 bases, with 7 bases sitting between them. The CDR3 length is 13 residues. CDR3 sequence (DNA): TGTGCCAGCAGCGTAGAATTCGGCACTGAAGCTTTCTTT. It codes for CASSVEFGTEAFF.

The rearrangement joins TRBV5-1 to TRBJ1-1; 8 positions match TRBD1. This CDR3 comprises 14 residues. The V gene end was trimmed by 0 bases and the J gene end by 11 bases; junction bases not matched to a gene: 9. Germline V CDR1 and CDR2: SGHRS, YFSETQ. In DNA, the CDR3 is TGCGCCAGCAGCTTGGGTTCAGGGGGCGCCGGGGCTTTCTTT. This gives the protein CASSLGSGGAGAFF.

About this clonotype itself: A single base separates this from a much larger clone, so it may be a read error. The chain recombines TRBV7-3 with TRBJ2-3, with 9 bases aligning to TRBD2. The V gene end was trimmed by 5 bases and the J gene end by 6 bases; junction bases not matched to a gene: 12. The germline V gene has CDR1 SGHTA and CDR2 FQGTGA. The CDR3 has 16 residues. DNA of the CDR3: TGTGCCAGCAGCCCGTGCTTGCGGGGGGGCCGGGATACGCAGTATTTT. Amino acids: CASSPCLRGGRDTQYF.

V gene TRBV28 combines with J gene TRBJ2-1; 8 nucleotides align to TRBD1. Germline-derived CDR1 and CDR2 are MDHEN and SYDVKM. Trimming removed 5 bases from V and 5 bases from J; junction bases left unmatched: 8. CDR3 length: 15 residues. CDR3 sequence (DNA): TGTGCCAGCAGTCCACCGGACAGGGAGAACAATGAGCAGTTCTTC. It codes for CASSPPDRENNEQFF.

In regard to this clonotype: A read error may account for a junction end that differs from germline. The rearrangement joins TRBV12-3 or TRBV12-4 to TRBJ1-3; D is uncertain. The CDR3 contains 15 residues. CDR3 loop: CAGSFSGFGRNTIYF. CDR3 nucleotide sequence: TGTGCCGGCAGTTTCAGTGGGTTCGGGAGAAACACCATATATTTT.

This clonotype showed up just a few times. V usage is TRBV6-5 and J usage is TRBJ2-7, with 8 bases lining up with TRBD1. Germline CDR1 reads MNHEY; CDR2 reads SVGAGI. There are 12 residues in the CDR3. V lost 2 bases to trimming and J lost 6 bases; unmatched junction nucleotides: 0. The CDR3 sequence is CASSYGTGEQYF. As DNA, the CDR3 is TGTGCCAGCAGTTACGGGACAGGCGAGCAGTACTTC.

This clonotype was counted between two and nine times. This may stem from a read error, because a much larger clone lies one nucleotide away. CDR3 region: CASRSYTEAFF. The CDR3, as DNA: TGTGCCAGTAGGTCGTACACTGAAGCTTTCTTT. This chain connects TRBV19 to TRBJ1-1; D remains ambiguous. In germline, CDR1 is LNHDA, CDR2 SQIVND (reference sequence). V lost 6 bases, J lost 3 bases, and 5 bases lay in between. The CDR3 runs to 11 residues.

CDR3 amino acids: CASSLTPVSGGPDEQYF. DNA for the CDR3: TGCGCCAGCAGCCTTACGCCCGTTAGCGGGGGGCCTGACGAGCAGTACTTC. The rearrangement links TRBV4-1 to TRBJ2-7, with TRBD2 identical over 10 bases. The CDR3 consists of 17 residues. The germline gives CDR1 MGHRA, CDR2 YSYEKL. The J segment lost 5 bases and the V segment lost 4 bases, leaving 14 bases of the junction unmatched.

This chain uses TRBV7-2 with TRBJ2-2; D ambiguous. The CDR3 contains 14 residues. Germline assignment: CDR1 SGHTA and CDR2 FQGNSA. V lost 5 bases to trimming and J lost 11 bases, with 18 bases between them. The CDR3 region has the DNA TGTGCCAGCAGCCAGGCAGGCCCGTCCCGCGAGCTGTTTTTT. This sequence encodes CASSQAGPSRELFF.

This clonotype was observed a few times. The rearrangement uses TRBV5-1 and TRBJ2-3; 9 positions agree with TRBD2. CDR3 length equals 14 residues. Germline V gene sequence: CDR1 SGHRS, CDR2 YFSETQ. J was trimmed by 8 bases and V by 4 bases; bases with no gene match: 8. The chain's CDR3 is CASSPVGSGSTQYF. As DNA, the CDR3 is TGCGCCAGCAGCCCGGTAGGTAGCGGGAGTACGCAGTATTTT.

This clonotype came up a few times. This sequence joins TRBV27 and TRBJ2-1; D possibly corresponds to TRBD1 (5 bases). CDR1 is MNHEY, CDR2 SMNVEV, per germline (reference sequence). V lost 3 bases and J lost 4, with 16 bases in between. The CDR3 spans 16 residues. CDR3 loop: CASSFSGEGVYNEQFF. As DNA, the CDR3 is TGTGCCAGCAGTTTCTCAGGCGAAGGGGTATACAATGAGCAGTTCTTC.

This chain's CDR3 is CASSQAGTADEKLFF. Here the CDR3 DNA reads TGTGCCAGCAGCCAAGCCGGGACAGCGGACGAAAAACTGTTTTTT. The rearrangement joins TRBV5-6 to TRBJ1-4, with 7 bases that match TRBD1. This CDR3 spans 15 amino acids. V was clipped by 4 bases and J by 8 bases; unmatched bases: 11. CDR1 is SGHDT and CDR2 is YYEEEE in the germline V gene.

This clonotype was detected many times. The CDR3 bases are TGTGCCAGCAGCCAAGATCTTGGTGGGGGCAAGCCCCAGCATTTT. Protein sequence: CASSQDLGGGKPQHF. The chain combines TRBV3-1 with TRBJ1-5; a possible D gene is TRBD1 (6 bases). CDR3 length: 15 residues. Germline CDR1 reads LGHDT; CDR2 reads YNNKEL (reference sequence). V lost 0 bases, J lost 8 bases, and 14 bases lay in between.

This clonotype has more than one count but fewer than ten. The gene calls are TRBV6-4 and TRBJ1-5; D not resolved. Trimming left V 5 bases short and J 6 bases short, with 17 bases between. Germline-derived CDR1 and CDR2 are MRHNA and SNTAGT. This CDR3 contains 15 residues. DNA of the CDR3: TGTGCCAGCAGTTTATGGGAGGTACGGGGTCAGCCCCAGCATTTT. The encoded protein is CASSLWEVRGQPQHF.

This clonotype appeared a few times. Here the CDR3 reads CASSEAGTGGTEAFF. As DNA, the CDR3 is TGTGCCAGCAGTGAAGCGGGGACAGGGGGGACTGAAGCTTTCTTT. The rearrangement uses TRBV6-4 and TRBJ1-1; 11 nucleotides agree with TRBD1. V shed 3 bases and J 5 bases; nucleotides not matched to a gene: 5. The length of the CDR3 is 15 residues. Per the germline V gene, CDR1 is MRHNA and CDR2 is SNTAGT.

This clonotype was detected only a few times. The V gene is TRBV18, the J gene TRBJ2-7; tentatively, D is TRBD2 (5 bases). With 5 bases removed from V and 6 bases from J, the gap between germline ends came to 17 bases. The CDR3 spans 14 residues. Looked up from germline, CDR1 is KGHSH and CDR2 is LQKENI. The CDR3: CASSSKPGIGEQYF. The CDR3 bases are TGTGCCAGCTCATCAAAGCCGGGGATCGGCGAGCAGTACTTC. Based on the CDR3 plus reference TRBV18 and TRBJ2-7, the full variable domain is NAGVMQNPRHLVRRRGQEARLRCSPMKGHSHVYWYRQLPEEGLKFMVYLQKENIIDESGMPKERFSAEFPKEGPSILRIQQVVRGDSAAYFCASSSKPGIGEQYFGPGTRLTVT.

In this sample, this clonotype turned up many times. The chain recombines TRBV24-1 with TRBJ2-1; 8 bases map to TRBD1. Germline V gene sequence: CDR1 KGHDR, CDR2 SFDVKD. With 4 bases clipped from V and 13 bases from J, the junction kept 8 bases outside the gene matches. This CDR3 comprises 13 residues. As DNA, the CDR3 is TGTGCCACCAGTGACCTTATTCAGGGGGCTCAGTTCTTC. The encoded protein is CATSDLIQGAQFF.

Ten or more counts support this clonotype. The chain couples TRBV11-2 to TRBJ2-3; perhaps TRBD2 as D (6 bases). CDR3 length equals 14 residues. Trimming stripped 1 base from V and 2 bases from J, with 7 bases between. Looked up from germline, CDR1 is SGHAT and CDR2 is FQNNGV. The DNA for the CDR3 is TGTGCCAGCAGCTTAGTGGACTACACAGATACGCAGTATTTT. It specifies CASSLVDYTDTQYF.

This clonotype has more than one count but fewer than ten. This chain joins TRBV4-1 and TRBJ1-5; no definite D call. CDR1 is MGHRA and CDR2 is YSYEKL in the germline V gene. The CDR3 has 16 amino acids. Trimming shortened V by 0 bases and J by 5 bases, and 14 bases separated the two germline ends. The CDR3 nucleotides read TGCGCCAGCAGCCAAGATGGGGTCAACGGGCATCAGCCCCAGCATTTT. The encoded protein is CASSQDGVNGHQPQHF.

This clonotype came up many times. This chain uses TRBV5-1 with TRBJ2-7; tentatively, D is TRBD2 (6 bases). There are 14 residues in the CDR3. Germline CDR1 reads SGHRS; CDR2 reads YFSETQ. Trimming took 3 bases from V and 5 from J, leaving 15 bases between them. CDR3 nucleotide sequence: TGCGCCAGCAGCTCGCGGGGTCCTTTCGACGAGCAGTACTTC. Amino acids: CASSSRGPFDEQYF. Variable domain in full (rest from reference TRBV5-1 and TRBJ2-7): KAGVTQTPRYLIKTRGQQVTLSCSPISGHRSVSWYQQTPGQGLQFLFEYFSETQRNKGNFPGRFSGRQFSNSRSEMNVSTLELGDSALYLCASSSRGPFDEQYFGPGTRLTVT.

This clonotype was detected only a few times. This rearrangement joins TRBV7-6 to TRBJ2-3; D unclear. The length of the CDR3 is 15 residues. V was shortened by 4 bases and J by 0 bases, with 11 bases between the two germline ends. Looked up from germline, CDR1 is SGHVS and CDR2 is FNYEAQ. CDR3 protein: CASSSHKVSTDTQYF. CDR3 DNA sequence: TGTGCCAGCAGCTCCCACAAAGTTAGCACAGATACGCAGTATTTT.

The sample holds a few counts of this clonotype. The chain recombines TRBV9 with TRBJ1-1; 7 nucleotides align to TRBD1. CDR1 and CDR2 (germline): SGDLS, YYNGEE. J lost 1 base, V lost 3 bases, and 6 bases had no gene match. CDR3 length: 15 residues. The CDR3 DNA reads TGTGCCAGCAGCGCCTCGACAGGGAGGAACACTGAAGCTTTCTTT. Its protein is CASSASTGRNTEAFF.

CDR3 sequence reads: CASSKSTGPPYEQYF. The CDR3, as DNA: TGTGCCAGCAGCAAAAGTACGGGGCCTCCCTACGAGCAGTACTTC. This chain connects TRBV9 to TRBJ2-7; possibly TRBD1 or TRBD2 for D (5 bases each). This CDR3 has 15 residues. Trimming left V 4 bases short and J 2 bases short, with 16 bases between. Looked up from germline, CDR1 is SGDLS and CDR2 is YYNGEE. The full variable domain, its missing parts supplied by reference TRBV9 and TRBJ2-7, is DSGVTQTPKHLITATGQRVTLRCSPRSGDLSVYWYQQSLDQGLQFLIQYYNGEERAKGNILERFSAQQFPDLHSELNLSSLELGDSALYFCASSKSTGPPYEQYFGPGTRLTVT.

This clonotype was picked up many times. The chain couples TRBV28 to TRBJ2-3; the D is unclear. In germline, CDR1 is MDHEN, CDR2 SYDVKM. The CDR3 loop spans 15 amino acids. Trimming shortened V by 3 bases and J by 5 bases, and 15 bases separated the two germline ends. CDR3 sequence reads: CASSLVGLALDTQYF. The CDR3 DNA reads as TGTGCCAGCAGTTTGGTGGGCCTTGCATTAGATACGCAGTATTTT.

The V and J genes are TRBV9 and TRBJ2-2; D is possibly TRBD2 (6 bases). The V gene lost 3 bases and the J gene lost 5 bases, with 17 bases spanning the gap. The CDR3 is 16 residues long. Germline V gives CDR1 SGDLS, CDR2 YYNGEE. CDR3 protein: CASSAYAGTETGELFF. The CDR3 DNA reads as TGTGCCAGCAGCGCCTACGCCGGGACTGAGACCGGGGAGCTGTTTTTT.

Only a few counts were recorded for this clonotype. This chain links TRBV4-1 with TRBJ2-1, with TRBD1 as a possible D gene (5 bases). Germline assignment: CDR1 MGHRA and CDR2 YSYEKL. V was cut by 1 base and J by 10 bases, with 14 bases left in between. The CDR3 is 14 amino acids. The CDR3: CASSQGGSLGEQFF. In DNA form, the CDR3 reads TGCGCCAGCAGCCAAGGGGGCAGCCTAGGCGAGCAGTTCTTC.